Listed here are 26 T cell receptor beta chains from one sample, sequenced in a study of T cells in Graves' hyperthyroidism and ophthalmopathy. Amplification yielded TCR beta CDR3 regions, with RNA transcripts as the source. First-round RT-PCR with HTBI primers amplified the TCR CDR3 region. TCRdb ran MiXCR on the multiplex PCR reads and lists one entry per CDR3 protein. The sample carries about 590,000 distinct CDR3 sequences, approximately 14% recorded once. The sample comprised blood. These receptors came from a woman aged 25 to 39 with Graves' hyperthyroidism.

This clonotype has ten or more counts. The rearrangement joins TRBV7-2 to TRBJ2-3; TRBD2 might be the D (6 bases). Trimming left V 1 base short and J 4 bases short, with 12 bases between. CDR3 length equals 15 residues. Germline V gene sequence: CDR1 SGHTA, CDR2 FQGNSA. The CDR3 DNA reads as TGTGCCAGCAGCTTAGTCCGGCGGGACCCAGATACGCAGTATTTT. Residues: CASSLVRRDPDTQYF. The full variable domain, its missing parts supplied by reference TRBV7-2 and TRBJ2-3, is GAGVSQSPSNKVTEKGKDVELRCDPISGHTALYWYRQSLGQGLEFLIYFQGNSAPDKSGLPSDRFSAERTGGSVSTLTIQRTQQEDSAVYLCASSLVRRDPDTQYFGPGTRLTVL.

This clonotype was found many times. This chain connects TRBV5-8 to TRBJ2-4; D is undetermined. The CDR3 consists of 16 residues. Trimming took 2 bases from V and 3 from J, leaving 15 bases between them. Germline V gives CDR1 SGHTS, CDR2 YDEGEE. The CDR3 spells CASSFRTTVGKNIQYF. In DNA, the CDR3 is TGTGCCAGCAGCTTTCGGACCACGGTGGGCAAAAACATTCAGTACTTC. Drawing the rest from reference TRBV5-8 and TRBJ2-4, the complete variable domain is EAGVTQSPTHLIKTRGQQATLRCSPISGHTSVYWYQQALGLGLQFLLWYDEGEERNRGNFPPRFSGRQFPNYSSELNVNALELEDSALYLCASSFRTTVGKNIQYFGAGTRLSVL.

This clonotype was seen at least ten times. The gene calls are TRBV7-2 and TRBJ2-7; D uncertain. Trimming removed 6 bases from V and 2 bases from J, with 14 bases in between. The CDR3 runs 14 residues. CDR1 and CDR2 from the germline V gene are SGHTA and FQGNSA. This chain's CDR3 is CASRLGGSAYEQYF. CDR3 in DNA: TGTGCCAGCAGGTTGGGTGGCAGTGCCTACGAGCAGTACTTC.

This clonotype was found many times. The chain has TRBV30 and TRBJ2-1; 7 bases are shared with TRBD1. This CDR3 spans 14 amino acids. The junction had 8 bases not matched to a gene; V was cut back by 5 bases and J by 4 bases. Germline CDR1 and CDR2: GTSNPN and SVGIG (reference sequence). CDR3 loop: CAWETGDRYNEQFF. The DNA of the CDR3 is TGTGCCTGGGAAACAGGGGACCGATACAATGAGCAGTTCTTC.

This clonotype was picked up a small number of times. The V call is TRBV4-1, the J call TRBJ1-2, with a tentative D call TRBD1 (5 bases). Germline-derived CDR1 and CDR2 are MGHRA and YSYEKL. The CDR3 spans 15 residues. The V end was cut by 0 bases, the J end by 2 bases, with 10 bases between. CDR3 in DNA: TGCGCCAGCAGCCAAGAGGCCAGGGCGAACTATGGCTACACCTTC. This codes for CASSQEARANYGYTF.

This clonotype was observed many times. The chain has TRBV2 and TRBJ1-5; D is unresolved. The CDR3 has 15 residues. Germline lookup yields CDR1 SNHLY and CDR2 FYNNEI. The V end lost 3 bases, the J end lost 4 bases, and 13 bases lay between the germline ends. As DNA, the CDR3 is TGTGCCAGCAGTGAGGTTGTAAGGGTTAATCAGCCCCAGCATTTT. Protein: CASSEVVRVNQPQHF.

This clonotype was picked up a small number of times. The rearrangement joins TRBV27 to TRBJ1-3; tentatively, D is TRBD1 (6 bases). The CDR3 is made up of 16 amino acids. The ends were cut back, 6 bases at V and 1 base at J, with 16 bases in the middle. Looked up from germline, CDR1 is MNHEY and CDR2 is SMNVEV (reference sequence). CDR3 sequence reads: CASRALGRGSGNTIYF. CDR3 bases: TGTGCCAGCAGAGCCCTCGGGAGGGGGTCTGGAAACACCATATATTTT.

The chain employs TRBV13 and TRBJ2-3, with a possible D match to TRBD1 (5 bases). CDR1 is PRHDT, CDR2 FYEKMQ, per germline (reference sequence). The V and J ends lost 8 bases and 4 bases respectively, with 13 bases between them. The CDR3 covers 13 residues. As DNA, the CDR3 is TGTGCCAGCGGCAGGGATAAAGCAGATACGCAGTATTTT. Protein: CASGRDKADTQYF.

This clonotype was found many times. Mismatch with germline at one junction end may stem from a read error. The chain combines TRBV7-2 with TRBJ2-5; D not resolved. Germline V gives CDR1 SGHTA, CDR2 FQGNSA. The length of the CDR3 is 14 residues. CDR3 protein: CASSSDRRQGTQYF. CDR3 nucleotide sequence: TGTGCCAGCAGCTCGGACCGGCGGCAAGGGACCCAGTACTTC.

CDR3 amino acids: CASSPGETYEQYF. DNA for the CDR3: TGTGCCAGCAGCCCCGGGGAGACCTACGAGCAGTACTTC. J is TRBJ2-7 and V is TRBV3-1; weak D call: TRBD2 (5 bases). This CDR3 has 13 amino acids. The germline V gene encodes CDR1 LGHDT and CDR2 YNNKEL (reference sequence). Deletions cut 4 bases from V and 2 bases from J, with 9 bases between.

The gene calls are TRBV6-5 and TRBJ1-1, with 7 bases lining up with TRBD1. Germline-derived CDR1 and CDR2 are MNHEY and SVGAGI. The CDR3 covers 16 residues. J lost 0 bases, V lost 0 bases, and 4 bases had no gene match. CDR3 region: CASSYSGDRLNTEAFF. The CDR3 DNA is TGTGCCAGCAGTTACTCGGGGGACAGATTGAACACTGAAGCTTTCTTT.

This clonotype was observed at least ten times. The chain couples TRBV28 to TRBJ2-1; D may be TRBD1 (6 bases). This CDR3 has 12 residues. V was clipped by 7 bases and J by 6 bases, with 10 bases between them. The germline V gene encodes CDR1 MDHEN and CDR2 SYDVKM. The CDR3 coding sequence is TGTGCCAGCACTACAGGGTTCAATGAGCAGTTCTTC. Amino acids: CASTTGFNEQFF.

This clonotype appeared many times. The genes are TRBV28 and TRBJ2-4; the match to TRBD1 covers 7 bases. The J segment lost 0 bases and the V segment lost 4 bases, leaving 6 bases of the junction unmatched. CDR3 length equals 16 residues. Germline values: CDR1 MDHEN, CDR2 SYDVKM. CDR3 amino acids: CASSSGQVLAKNIQYF. CDR3 bases: TGTGCCAGCAGTTCCGGACAGGTTCTAGCCAAAAACATTCAGTACTTC.

This clonotype was seen ten or more times. This chain connects TRBV9 to TRBJ1-1; D is ambiguous. The CDR3 has 14 residues. Looked up from germline, CDR1 is SGDLS and CDR2 is YYNGEE. The V end was cut by 4 bases, the J end by 4 bases, with 14 bases between. The CDR3 bases are TGTGCCAGCAGCCCCAGTATTTTTGTCACTGAAGCTTTCTTT. The encoded protein is CASSPSIFVTEAFF.

This clonotype was seen ten or more times. This chain connects TRBV12-3 or TRBV12-4 to TRBJ2-7, with a possible D match to TRBD1 (7 bases). Trimming took 5 bases from V and 3 from J, leaving 17 bases between them. The CDR3 length is 15 residues. The DNA for the CDR3 is TGTGCCAGCAGTGGCGGGACAGCCGACCTCTACGAGCAGTACTTC. Translation: CASSGGTADLYEQYF.

This chain links TRBV3-1 with TRBJ2-1; 7 bases are shared with TRBD2. The V and J ends lost 0 bases and 4 bases, in that order; junction bases with no gene match: 6. Germline CDR1 is LGHDT and CDR2 is YNNKEL (reference sequence). The CDR3 extends over 16 amino acids. CDR3 amino acids: CASSQDLGREYNEQFF. CDR3 coding DNA: TGTGCCAGCAGCCAAGATTTAGGGAGGGAATACAATGAGCAGTTCTTC.

The chain uses TRBV6-2 or TRBV6-3 and TRBJ1-1; D call uncertain. Germline V gene data show CDR1 as MNHEY and CDR2 as SVGEGT. Trimming shortened V by 9 bases and J by 2 bases, and 16 bases separated the two germline ends. The CDR3 is 14 residues long. The CDR3 loop is CASNLERSNTEAFF. Here the CDR3 DNA reads TGTGCCAGTAACCTCGAGAGGTCTAACACTGAAGCTTTCTTT.

This clonotype was counted ten times or more. This chain joins TRBV18 and TRBJ2-3; perhaps TRBD2 as D (6 bases). The CDR3 contains 14 residues. The V end lost 2 bases, the J end lost 3 bases, and 9 bases lay between the germline ends. Germline CDR1 reads KGHSH; CDR2 reads LQKENI. The CDR3 DNA reads TGTGCCAGCTCACCAGGGCGGGAAACAGATACGCAGTATTTT. This translates into CASSPGRETDTQYF.

This clonotype was recorded many times. The chain employs TRBV10-1 and TRBJ2-3; 9 positions agree with TRBD2. Germline-derived CDR1 and CDR2 are WNHNN and SYGVQD (reference sequence). The CDR3 covers 18 residues. With 0 bases clipped from V and 4 bases from J, the junction kept 11 bases outside the gene matches. The CDR3 loop is CASSESKASGNYPDTQYF. The CDR3 bases are TGCGCCAGCAGTGAGTCGAAGGCTAGCGGGAATTACCCAGATACGCAGTATTTT.

In this sample, this clonotype turned up many times. V usage is TRBV19 and J usage is TRBJ1-1, with D possibly TRBD1 on 6 matching bases. The germline gives CDR1 LNHDA, CDR2 SQIVND (reference sequence). The CDR3 spans 16 residues. V shed 4 bases and J shed 1 base, with 16 bases lying between them. Here the CDR3 reads CASSKGQTGENTEAFF. In DNA, the CDR3 is TGTGCCAGTAGTAAAGGACAGACGGGAGAGAACACTGAAGCTTTCTTT.

This clonotype was detected many times. The chain combines TRBV7-2 with TRBJ2-5, with 9 bases that match TRBD2. The CDR3 is 16 amino acids. The J segment lost 2 bases and the V segment lost 4 bases, leaving 8 bases of the junction unmatched. Per germline, CDR1 SGHTA and CDR2 FQGNSA. The CDR3 DNA reads as TGTGCCAGCAGCTCCCGCGGGGGGGGCAGACAAGAGACCCAGTACTTC. This encodes CASSSRGGGRQETQYF.

This clonotype appeared many times. V usage is TRBV6-2 or TRBV6-3 and J usage is TRBJ1-5, with no clear D. The CDR3 runs 15 residues. In germline, CDR1 is MNHEY, CDR2 SVGEGT. V gave up 5 bases and J gave up 7 bases, with 18 bases separating them. In DNA form, the CDR3 reads TGTGCCAGCAGTCAGTGGAGGGCCTCCAGGCAGCCCCAGCATTTT. Its protein is CASSQWRASRQPQHF.

This clonotype appeared a few times. The V gene is TRBV6-1, the J gene TRBJ1-5, with D tentatively TRBD1 (6 bases). CDR3 size: 13 residues. Trimming took off 8 bases at V and 3 bases at J, with 11 bases between the two ends. CDR1 and CDR2 (germline): MNHNS, SASEGT. CDR3 sequence reads: CASLGQHNQPQHF. CDR3 in DNA: TGTGCCAGCCTTGGACAGCACAATCAGCCCCAGCATTTT.

This clonotype was seen repeatedly, ten times or more. The rearrangement joins TRBV2 to TRBJ2-1; 10 nucleotides agree with TRBD2. Germline loops: CDR1 SNHLY, CDR2 FYNNEI. Trimming took 6 bases from V and 3 from J; bases not matched to a gene: 8. This CDR3 has 16 amino acids. The CDR3 protein is CASRMGGTSDYNEQFF. The CDR3 DNA reads as TGTGCCAGCAGAATGGGTGGGACTAGCGACTACAATGAGCAGTTCTTC.

V is TRBV6-1 and J is TRBJ2-3; 10 bases agree with TRBD1. The CDR3 has 16 residues. V dropped 3 bases and J dropped 2; count of bases not matched to a gene: 5. Germline V gene sequence: CDR1 MNHNS, CDR2 SASEGT. For the CDR3, the DNA is TGTGCCAGCAGTGATTGGGACAGGGGACCCACAGATACGCAGTATTTT. It is translated as CASSDWDRGPTDTQYF.

There are many counts of this clonotype. The V call is TRBV7-2, the J call TRBJ1-1; no reliable D call. Deletions cut 5 bases from V and 4 bases from J, with 11 bases between. The CDR3 has 13 residues. Germline CDR1 SGHTA, CDR2 FQGNSA. The CDR3, as DNA: TGTGCCAGCAGCCCGGAAGTGTCCACTGAAGCTTTCTTT. Its translation is CASSPEVSTEAFF.